This is a list of T cell receptor beta chains from one sample in a study of cytomegalovirus exposure and HLA in healthy donors. Using immunoSEQ multiplex PCR, the repertoire was profiled, and TCRdb retains in-frame clones only, with some absent. The record lists about 87,000 clones, of which the ten most abundant hold 15% to 17%. Material for sequencing was PBMCs. The receptors originated from a man in his forties or fifties in good health and CMV-seropositive. Each CDR3 is given with its conserved first and last residue. Each record gives: D gene, J gene, V gene, CDR3 protein, CDR3 DNA. A D gene is named only where the DNA matches it firmly.

d_gene: NA
j_gene: TRBJ2-2
v_gene: TRBV18
CDR3aa: CASSQSIEDTGELFF
CDR3nt: TGTGCCAGCTCACAAAGCATCGAGGACACCGGGGAGCTGTTTTTT

d_gene: NA
j_gene: TRBJ1-2
v_gene: TRBV7-6
CDR3aa: CASTPTREGLYGYTF
CDR3nt: TGTGCCAGCACCCCTACAAGGGAGGGTTTATATGGCTACACCTTC

d_gene: NA
j_gene: TRBJ2-7
v_gene: TRBV13
CDR3aa: CASSLGGGSSYEQYF
CDR3nt: TGTGCCAGCAGCTTGGGGGGCGGGAGCTCCTACGAGCAGTACTTC

d_gene: NA
j_gene: TRBJ1-2
v_gene: TRBV5-1
CDR3aa: CASSLVISGPSYGYTF
CDR3nt: TGCGCCAGCAGCTTGGTCATTTCAGGGCCCTCCTATGGCTACACCTTC

d_gene: NA
j_gene: TRBJ1-1
v_gene: TRBV2
CDR3aa: CASSETPNTEAFF
CDR3nt: TGTGCCAGCAGTGAGACTCCTAACACTGAAGCTTTCTTT

d_gene: NA
j_gene: TRBJ2-4
v_gene: TRBV5-8
CDR3aa: CASSLQGGDIQYF
CDR3nt: TGTGCCAGCAGCTTACAAGGGGGGGACATTCAGTACTTC

d_gene: TRBD2
j_gene: TRBJ2-3
v_gene: TRBV18
CDR3aa: CASSPGLAGGTDTQYF
CDR3nt: TGTGCCAGCTCACCCGGACTAGCGGGGGGCACAGATACGCAGTATTTT

d_gene: NA
j_gene: TRBJ1-2
v_gene: TRBV6-5
CDR3aa: CASRGQVYGYTF
CDR3nt: TGTGCCAGCAGGGGACAAGTATATGGCTACACCTTC

d_gene: NA
j_gene: TRBJ1-2
v_gene: TRBV11-2
CDR3aa: CASTDIGGGWYGYTF
CDR3nt: TGTGCCAGCACTGACATCGGGGGAGGCTGGTATGGCTACACCTTC

d_gene: NA
j_gene: TRBJ1-1
v_gene: TRBV27
CDR3aa: CASRAPFQGVNTEAFF
CDR3nt: TGTGCCAGCAGAGCCCCCTTCCAGGGCGTGAACACTGAAGCTTTCTTT

d_gene: NA
j_gene: TRBJ1-1
v_gene: TRBV11-3
CDR3aa: CASTRSVNTEAFF
CDR3nt: TGTGCCAGCACCCGTTCGGTGAACACTGAAGCTTTCTTT

d_gene: TRBD2
j_gene: TRBJ2-1
v_gene: TRBV28
CDR3aa: CASRVGGAYNEQFF
CDR3nt: TGTGCCAGCAGGGTGGGGGGGGCCTACAATGAGCAGTTCTTC

d_gene: TRBD1
j_gene: TRBJ1-6
v_gene: TRBV6-5
CDR3aa: CASSEGQGGTPLHF
CDR3nt: TGTGCCAGCAGTGAGGGACAGGGTGGAACACCCCTCCACTTT

d_gene: TRBD2
j_gene: TRBJ2-2
v_gene: TRBV11-2
CDR3aa: CASSHGLAGVPNPGELFF
CDR3nt: TGTGCCAGCAGTCATGGACTAGCGGGAGTCCCAAATCCCGGGGAGCTGTTTTTT

d_gene: NA
j_gene: TRBJ1-1
v_gene: TRBV5-4
CDR3aa: CASSLGGGGTEAFF
CDR3nt: TGTGCCAGCAGCTTGGGGGGGGGTGGCACTGAAGCTTTCTTT

d_gene: NA
j_gene: TRBJ1-2
v_gene: TRBV18
CDR3aa: CASSPGEGSVYGYTF
CDR3nt: TGTGCCAGCTCACCAGGGGAGGGGTCGGTCTATGGCTACACCTTC

d_gene: TRBD1
j_gene: TRBJ1-2
v_gene: TRBV18
CDR3aa: CARNQGALPHYGYTF
CDR3nt: TGTGCCCGAAACCAGGGGGCCTTACCCCACTATGGCTACACCTTC

d_gene: TRBD2
j_gene: TRBJ2-3
v_gene: TRBV15
CDR3aa: CATSPRLAGGLRDTQYF
CDR3nt: TGTGCCACCAGCCCCCGACTAGCGGGAGGGCTAAGAGATACGCAGTATTTT

d_gene: NA
j_gene: TRBJ1-5
v_gene: TRBV6-6
CDR3aa: CASTPLDTQPQHF
CDR3nt: TGTGCCAGCACCCCCCTCGACACTCAGCCCCAGCATTTT

d_gene: NA
j_gene: TRBJ1-1
v_gene: TRBV30
CDR3aa: CAWTGSGTEAFF
CDR3nt: TGTGCCTGGACAGGCTCTGGCACTGAAGCTTTCTTT

d_gene: NA
j_gene: TRBJ2-3
v_gene: TRBV30
CDR3aa: CAWSYSLAHRDTQYF
CDR3nt: TGTGCCTGGAGTTATTCACTAGCTCACCGAGATACGCAGTATTTT

d_gene: NA
j_gene: TRBJ1-1
v_gene: TRBV30
CDR3aa: CAWRGGGNEAFF
CDR3nt: TGTGCCTGGAGGGGGGGAGGTAACGAAGCTTTCTTT

d_gene: TRBD2
j_gene: TRBJ2-7
v_gene: TRBV30
CDR3aa: CAWTSGFYEQYF
CDR3nt: TGTGCCTGGACTAGCGGGTTCTACGAGCAGTACTTC

d_gene: NA
j_gene: TRBJ2-1
v_gene: TRBV19
CDR3aa: CASSPRGYNEQFF
CDR3nt: TGTGCCAGTAGTCCCCGGGGTTACAATGAGCAGTTCTTC

d_gene: NA
j_gene: TRBJ2-2
v_gene: TRBV9
CDR3aa: CASSLTANTGELFF
CDR3nt: TGTGCCAGCAGCCTGACAGCGAACACCGGGGAGCTGTTTTTT

d_gene: NA
j_gene: TRBJ2-7
v_gene: TRBV6-6
CDR3aa: CASEGGQGEQYF
CDR3nt: TGTGCCAGTGAGGGGGGGCAAGGCGAGCAGTACTTC

d_gene: TRBD2
j_gene: TRBJ2-7
v_gene: TRBV25-1
CDR3aa: CASSESGTSGSYEQYF
CDR3nt: TGTGCCAGCAGTGAATCAGGGACTAGCGGTTCCTACGAGCAGTACTTC

d_gene: NA
j_gene: TRBJ2-1
v_gene: TRBV5-8
CDR3aa: CASRGEWINNEQFF
CDR3nt: TGTGCCAGCAGGGGAGAATGGATTAACAATGAGCAGTTCTTC

d_gene: TRBD1
j_gene: TRBJ2-1
v_gene: TRBV30
CDR3aa: CAWSVRGLLRHNEQFF
CDR3nt: TGTGCCTGGAGTGTAAGGGGGCTATTAAGGCACAATGAGCAGTTCTTC

d_gene: TRBD2
j_gene: TRBJ2-2
v_gene: TRBV28
CDR3aa: CASSWEGTGELFF
CDR3nt: TGTGCCAGCAGTTGGGAGGGCACCGGGGAGCTGTTTTTT

d_gene: NA
j_gene: TRBJ2-1
v_gene: TRBV7-2
CDR3aa: CASSLWTEQFF
CDR3nt: TGTGCCAGCAGCCTATGGACAGAGCAGTTCTTC

d_gene: NA
j_gene: TRBJ1-1
v_gene: TRBV11-2
CDR3aa: CASSLASSTEAFF
CDR3nt: TGTGCCAGCAGCTTAGCCTCGAGCACTGAAGCTTTCTTT

d_gene: NA
j_gene: TRBJ1-5
v_gene: TRBV6-6
CDR3aa: CASSYDEVLSNQPQHF
CDR3nt: TGTGCCAGCAGTTACGACGAGGTATTAAGCAATCAGCCCCAGCATTTT

d_gene: NA
j_gene: TRBJ1-2
v_gene: TRBV15
CDR3aa: CATSRDPLGGGDGYTF
CDR3nt: TGTGCCACCAGCAGAGATCCATTAGGAGGAGGTGATGGCTACACCTTC

d_gene: NA
j_gene: TRBJ2-1
v_gene: TRBV25-1
CDR3aa: CASSEWGSSYNEQFF
CDR3nt: TGTGCCAGCAGTGAATGGGGCTCCTCCTACAATGAGCAGTTCTTC

d_gene: TRBD2
j_gene: TRBJ2-5
v_gene: TRBV5-1
CDR3aa: CASSKGLAGETQYF
CDR3nt: TGCGCCAGCAGCAAGGGACTAGCGGGTGAGACCCAGTACTTC

d_gene: NA
j_gene: TRBJ1-5
v_gene: TRBV4-2
CDR3aa: CASSQDRDQPQHF
CDR3nt: TGTGCCAGCAGCCAAGACCGGGATCAGCCCCAGCATTTT

d_gene: TRBD2
j_gene: TRBJ2-7
v_gene: TRBV4-3
CDR3aa: CASSSGLAEYEQYF
CDR3nt: TGCGCCAGCAGCTCGGGACTAGCGGAATACGAGCAGTACTTC

d_gene: TRBD1
j_gene: TRBJ2-3
v_gene: TRBV30
CDR3aa: CAWSYGQGTDTQYF
CDR3nt: TGTGCCTGGAGTTATGGACAGGGCACAGATACGCAGTATTTT

d_gene: NA
j_gene: TRBJ1-1
v_gene: TRBV5-6
CDR3aa: CASSPRVSSTEAFF
CDR3nt: TGTGCCAGCAGCCCCAGGGTTTCAAGTACTGAAGCTTTCTTT